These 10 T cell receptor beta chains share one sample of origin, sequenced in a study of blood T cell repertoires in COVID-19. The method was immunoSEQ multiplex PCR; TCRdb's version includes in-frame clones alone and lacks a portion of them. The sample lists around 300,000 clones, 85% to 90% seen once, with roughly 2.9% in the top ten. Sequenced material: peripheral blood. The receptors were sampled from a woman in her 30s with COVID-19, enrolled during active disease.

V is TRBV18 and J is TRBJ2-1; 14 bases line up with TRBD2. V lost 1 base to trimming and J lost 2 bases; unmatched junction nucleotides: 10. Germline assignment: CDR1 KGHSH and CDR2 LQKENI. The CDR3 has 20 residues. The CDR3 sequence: CASSPRTGTSGRGPYNEQFF. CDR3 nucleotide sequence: TGTGCCAGCTCACCACGGACCGGGACTAGCGGGAGAGGGCCCTACAATGAGCAGTTCTTC.

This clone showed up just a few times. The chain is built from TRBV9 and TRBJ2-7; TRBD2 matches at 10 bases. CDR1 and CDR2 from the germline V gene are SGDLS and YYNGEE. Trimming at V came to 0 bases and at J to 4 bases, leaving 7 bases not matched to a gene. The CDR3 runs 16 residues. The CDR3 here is CASSVEQLAGMYEQYF. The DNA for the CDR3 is TGTGCCAGCAGCGTAGAACAACTAGCGGGAATGTACGAGCAGTACTTC.

CDR3 DNA: TGTGCCAGTAGTCCCGCCCCTGGCGGGATAAACACCGGGGAGCTGTTTTTT. Translation gives CASSPAPGGINTGELFF. The rearrangement links TRBV19 to TRBJ2-2; D possibly corresponds to TRBD2 (6 bases). Germline-derived CDR1 and CDR2 are LNHDA and SQIVND (reference sequence). V was shortened by 5 bases and J by 2 bases, with 18 bases between the two germline ends. This CDR3 is 17 amino acids long.

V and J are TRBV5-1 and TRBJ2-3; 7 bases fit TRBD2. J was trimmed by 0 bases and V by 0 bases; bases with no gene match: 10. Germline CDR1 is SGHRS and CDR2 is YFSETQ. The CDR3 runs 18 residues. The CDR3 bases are TGCGCCAGCAGCTTGGCCCCTCAGCGGGGTACTAGCACAGATACGCAGTATTTT. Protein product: CASSLAPQRGTSTDTQYF.

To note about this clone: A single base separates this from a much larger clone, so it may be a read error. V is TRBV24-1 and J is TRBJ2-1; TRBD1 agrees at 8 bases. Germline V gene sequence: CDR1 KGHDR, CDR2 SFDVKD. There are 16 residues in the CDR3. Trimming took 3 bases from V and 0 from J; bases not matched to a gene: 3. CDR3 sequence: CATSDRTGSSYNEQFF. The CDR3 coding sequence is TGTGCCACCAGTGATCGGACAGGGAGCTCCTACAATGAGCAGTTCTTC.

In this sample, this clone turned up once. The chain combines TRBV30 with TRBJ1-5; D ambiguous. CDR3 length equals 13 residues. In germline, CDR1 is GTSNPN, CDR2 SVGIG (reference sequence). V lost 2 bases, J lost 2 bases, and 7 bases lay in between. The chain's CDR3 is CAWSQDGNQPQHF. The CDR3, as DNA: TGTGCCTGGAGTCAGGATGGCAATCAGCCCCAGCATTTT.

CDR3 sequence (DNA): TGTGCCAGTAGACTTTCCAGGGAGGATTCACCCCTCCACTTT. The encoded protein is CASRLSREDSPLHF. This rearrangement joins TRBV19 to TRBJ1-6; D possibly corresponds to TRBD1 (5 bases). The CDR3 is made up of 14 amino acids. The germline V gene encodes CDR1 LNHDA and CDR2 SQIVND (reference sequence). Trimming pared 6 bases from V and 8 bases from J, leaving 14 bases between.

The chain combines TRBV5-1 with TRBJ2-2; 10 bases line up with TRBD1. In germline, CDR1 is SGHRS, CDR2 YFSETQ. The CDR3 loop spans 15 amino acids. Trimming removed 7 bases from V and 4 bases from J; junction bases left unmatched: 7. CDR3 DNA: TGCGCCAGCGGTACCGGGACAGGGGTCACCGGGGAGCTGTTTTTT. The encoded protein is CASGTGTGVTGELFF.

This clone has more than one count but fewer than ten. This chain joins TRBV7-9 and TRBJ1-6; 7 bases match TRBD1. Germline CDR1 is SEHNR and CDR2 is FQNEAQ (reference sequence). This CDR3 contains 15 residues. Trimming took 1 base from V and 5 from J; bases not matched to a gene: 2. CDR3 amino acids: CASSLEGTDNSPLHF. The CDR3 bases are TGTGCCAGCAGCTTAGAGGGGACAGATAATTCACCCCTCCACTTT.

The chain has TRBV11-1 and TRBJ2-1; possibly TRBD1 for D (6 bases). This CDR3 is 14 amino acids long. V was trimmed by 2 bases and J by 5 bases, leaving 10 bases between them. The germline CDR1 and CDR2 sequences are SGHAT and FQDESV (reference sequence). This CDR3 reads CASSLNRVNNEQFF. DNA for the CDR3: TGTGCCAGCAGCTTAAACAGGGTAAACAATGAGCAGTTCTTC.